The present TCR beta chain was sequenced within a study of technical replicates of blood from a few donors. Germline V gene lookup returns CDR1 SGHNT and CDR2 YYREEE (reference sequence). Trimming took 0 bases from V and 9 from J; bases not matched to a gene: 7. There are 14 residues in the CDR3. Using immunoSEQ multiplex PCR, the repertoire was profiled, and TCRdb retains in-frame clones only, with some absent. Of 79,000 or so clones listed, over 90% were seen once; the top ten hold under 0.5%. This sequence joins TRBV5-4 and TRBJ1-2, with TRBD1 identical over 8 bases. Sequenced sample: T cells isolated from PBMCs. The receptor was isolated from a human donor in good health. The chain's CDR3 is CASSLDRQGISYTF. The CDR3 bases are TGTGCCAGCAGCTTGGACCGACAGGGGATTAGCTACACCTTC. Drawing the rest from reference TRBV5-4 and TRBJ1-2, the complete variable domain is ETGVTQSPTHLIKTRGQQVTLRCSSQSGHNTVSWYQQALGQGPQFIFQYYREEENGRGNFPPRFSGLQFPNYSSELNVNALELDDSALYLCASSLDRQGISYTFGSGTRLTVV.